The rows below give T cell receptor beta chains drawn from one sample of a study of blood T cells in healthy people across ages. TCRdb called the 5' RACE reads again in MiXCR, with one record for every CDR3 protein. The sample carries 720,000 or so distinct CDR3 sequences, 40% to 45% recorded once. Sample: blood. The receptors stem from an elderly man in good health. CDR3s include the opening cysteine and the closing phenylalanine or tryptophan. Fields, in order: D gene, clone size, V gene, J gene, CDR3 DNA, CDR3 protein. A D gene is named only where the DNA matches it firmly. Not every row has a clone size; where given, it reads once, few, many or a size class.

>TRBD1|-|TRBV11-2|TRBJ2-7
TGTGCCAGCAGCTTGCGCAGGACAGGGGGCTACGAGCAGTACTTC
CASSLRRTGGYEQYF
>TRBD1|-|TRBV18|TRBJ1-1
TGTGCCAGCTCTCGGAGACAGGGACGAGTGTTAGGCACTGAAGCTTTCTTT
CASSRRQGRVLGTEAFF
>-|few|TRBV29-1|TRBJ1-1
TGCAGCGTTGAAGTCTCACAGGGGAACACTGAAGCTTTCTTT
CSVEVSQGNTEAFF
>TRBD1|-|TRBV14|TRBJ2-1
TGTGCCAGCAGCCAGGGGACAGCAAATTACAATGAGCAGTTCTTC
CASSQGTANYNEQFF
>TRBD1|-|TRBV20-1|TRBJ2-5
TGCAGTGCTAGACACCCGACAGGGGGCTTGGAGACCCAGTACTTC
CSARHPTGGLETQYF
>TRBD1|-|TRBV7-2|TRBJ2-1
TGTGCCAGCAGCCCTTGGACAGGGTTGCGCAATGAGCAGTTCTTC
CASSPWTGLRNEQFF
>TRBD1|many|TRBV4-1|TRBJ2-6
TGCGCCAGCAGCCCCTGGGGGACAGGTGGGGCCAACGTCCTGACTTTC
CASSPWGTGGANVLTF
>-|-|TRBV6-1|TRBJ2-7
TGTGCCATCGACACATATGTAAGCGAGCAGTACTTC
CAIDTYVSEQYF
>TRBD2|-|TRBV3-1|TRBJ2-2
TGTGCCAGCAGCCAAGAATTAGCGGGAGTGTCCGGGGAGCTGTTTTTT
CASSQELAGVSGELFF
>-|few|TRBV6-2/TRBV6-3|TRBJ2-1
TGTGCCAGCAGTTTACAGGGGGGGACATATCGCAATGAGCAGTTCTTC
CASSLQGGTYRNEQFF
>TRBD1|-|TRBV30|TRBJ1-1
TGTGCCTGGAGGCCACAGGGGAAGACTGAAGCTTTCTTT
CAWRPQGKTEAFF
>-|many|TRBV29-1|TRBJ2-3
TGCAGCGTTGTCGACGCCACAGATACGCAGTATTTT
CSVVDATDTQYF
>-|few|TRBV6-2/TRBV6-3|TRBJ1-1
TGTGCCAGCAGTTCGGGAACCAGGGGTTATCCTGAAGCTTTCTTT
CASSSGTRGYPEAFF
>-|-|TRBV5-6|TRBJ1-6
TGTGCCAGCAGCTTTCTCCCGGGGTCATCCAATAATTCACCCCTCCACTTT
CASSFLPGSSNNSPLHF
>-|few|TRBV4-2|TRBJ2-7
TGTGCCAGCAGCCAATCCGGGCCCGGGGCAGGGCGGGACTACGAGCAGTACTTC
CASSQSGPGAGRDYEQYF
>-|few|TRBV6-5|TRBJ2-1
TGTGCCAGCAGGCTCGACCTCGATAGGGATGAGCAGTTCTTC
CASRLDLDRDEQFF
>-|-|TRBV5-4|TRBJ2-1
TGTGCCAGCAGCTTGGGAGCGGGCACATACAATGAGCAGTTCTTC
CASSLGAGTYNEQFF
>-|-|TRBV7-9|TRBJ1-1
TGTGCCAGCCCACAGGACACCACAATGAACACTGAAGCTTTCTTT
CASPQDTTMNTEAFF
>TRBD2|once|TRBV20-1|TRBJ2-1
TGCAGTGCCCTAGGACTAGCGGGGGGAAACTACAATGAGCAGTTCTTC
CSALGLAGGNYNEQFF
>-|-|TRBV3-1|TRBJ2-5
TGTGCCAGCAGCCTAGATCCGGCAGGGAGGCAAGAGACCCAGTACTTC
CASSLDPAGRQETQYF
>TRBD2|-|TRBV20-1|TRBJ2-1
TGCAGTGCTTATAAACTAGCGGGAGAAGGACCTGATGAGCAGTTCTTC
CSAYKLAGEGPDEQFF
>-|-|TRBV7-6|TRBJ1-4
TGTGCCAGCAGCTTAGGGGGGGCGCAGAATGAAAAACTGTTTTTT
CASSLGGAQNEKLFF
>-|few|TRBV20-1|TRBJ1-5
TGCAGTGCTACGACAGGTTTTTATCCCCAGCATTTT
CSATTGFYPQHF
>-|-|TRBV20-1|TRBJ1-5
TGCAGTGCTCAGGTTGATAGCAATCAGCCCCAGCATTTT
CSAQVDSNQPQHF
>-|once|TRBV10-3|TRBJ2-7
TGTGCCATCAGTCGAGGGGTGGGCAATGAGCAGTACTTC
CAISRGVGNEQYF
>TRBD2|-|TRBV11-2|TRBJ2-7
TGTGCCAGCAGCCCCCTGGCTAGCGGGAGACCCAATGAGCAGTACTTC
CASSPLASGRPNEQYF
>TRBD1|-|TRBV20-1|TRBJ2-1
TGCAGTCACCCCCAGGGGGCGGGGCGACAAAATGAGCAGTTCTTC
CSHPQGAGRQNEQFF
>TRBD2|-|TRBV20-1|TRBJ2-7
TGCAGTGCCGCGGGGGGACCCTACGAGCAGTACTTC
CSAAGGPYEQYF
>TRBD2|-|TRBV6-2/TRBV6-3|TRBJ2-2
TGTGCCAGCAGTCAACCACATGGGGGGGCGAACACCGGGGAGCTGTTTTTT
CASSQPHGGANTGELFF
>-|-|TRBV28|TRBJ1-4
TGTGCCAGCAGTTTATGGGGAAATGGTGAAAAACTGTTTTTT
CASSLWGNGEKLFF
>TRBD2|-|TRBV11-3|TRBJ2-2
TGTGCCAGCAGCCGGACTAGCGCGCGCACCGGGGAGCTGTTTTTT
CASSRTSARTGELFF
>-|-|TRBV5-1|TRBJ2-3
TGCGCCAGCAGCTTGGTAGGGGACCCCACAGATACGCAGTATTTT
CASSLVGDPTDTQYF
>TRBD1|-|TRBV5-1|TRBJ2-7
TGCGCCAGCAGCACGGACAGGGGGCGCGTCTACGAGCAGTACTTC
CASSTDRGRVYEQYF
>-|few|TRBV29-1|TRBJ2-1
TGCAGCGTGATCCGGGACGGAACCTACAATGAGCAGTTCTTC
CSVIRDGTYNEQFF
>-|few|TRBV7-2|TRBJ2-1
TGTCCCAGCAGCTTAGAGACTTACAATGAGCAGTTCTTC
CPSSLETYNEQFF
>-|many|TRBV29-1|TRBJ2-3
TGCAGCGTTGAAGGCCCCCAGGTTAGCACAGATACGCAGTATTTT
CSVEGPQVSTDTQYF